The clone carrying this T cell receptor (beta chain) turned up a few times. Its antigen is currently unknown. Building of the TCR beta libraries involved iRepertoire HTBI primers and Arm-PCR of CDR3 regions. TCRdb re-analysed the multiplex PCR reads in MiXCR, keeping a single row per CDR3 protein. The profile shows about 530,000 distinct CDR3 sequences, around 15% of them singletons. Stated time point: newly diagnosed GD, antithyroid drugs for less than 3 months. PBMC-derived RNA was used for the TCR library. This specimen belongs to a study of regulatory T cells in long-lasting Graves disease. Findings of the study overall: The study found TRBV28, TRBJ1-2 and TRBJ2-5 favored in persistent disease. Newly diagnosed patients had higher TCR diversity than persistent Graves' patients did.

The CDR3 contains 16 residues. Germline V gene lookup returns CDR1 SGDLS and CDR2 YYNGEE. Unmatched junction bases numbered 9, after V lost 3 bases and J lost 3 bases. The same specimen was also included in a second study, on T cells in Graves' hyperthyroidism and ophthalmopathy. According to that study: The hyperthyroidism patients had all been newly diagnosed, and their disease duration was under 2 months. Their ages ranged from 18 to 65 years. Ophthalmopathy was identified by the model a median about six months ahead of onset.

Sequencing was performed on peripheral blood mononuclear cells (PBMCs), taken at new diagnosis, from a patient treated with antithyroid drugs. The rearrangement links TRBV9 to TRBJ2-7, with TRBD2 matching 10 bases. The sequence was obtained from a middle-aged woman with Graves disease. The CDR3 region is CASSGTERGGLYEQYF. The CDR3 DNA follows: TGTGCCAGCAGCGGGACTGAGCGGGGGGGCCTCTACGAGCAGTACTTC.